One and the same sample provided the 7 T cell receptor beta chains below, sequenced in a study of Graves' ophthalmopathy and Graves' hyperthyroidism. TCR beta CDR3 amplification used RNA transcripts. Second-round multiplex PCR came after first-round RT-PCR with HTBI primers. TCRdb used MiXCR to reprocess the multiplex PCR reads, holding one entry per CDR3 protein. This table has just over 600,000 distinct CDR3 sequences, approximately 22% appearing once. The source material was peripheral blood. These receptors all stem from a woman between 18 and 29 years old with stable Graves' hyperthyroidism. Some clones in this sample may be carry-over from other donors' samples.

This clonotype was detected ten times or more. This CDR3 reads CASSVAPGTGELFF. The CDR3 nucleotides are TGTGCCAGCAGCGTAGCCCCCGGGACCGGGGAGCTGTTTTTT. The V gene is TRBV9, the J gene TRBJ2-2; the D is unclear. The CDR3 runs to 14 residues. V dropped 0 bases and J dropped 5 bases, with 8 bases sitting between them. Per germline, CDR1 SGDLS and CDR2 YYNGEE.

This clonotype was detected many times. The CDR3 region is CSASHDSSSPEQYF. For the CDR3, the DNA is TGCAGTGCTAGCCACGACAGCTCATCGCCGGAGCAGTACTTC. This sequence joins TRBV20-1 and TRBJ2-7, with a possible D match to TRBD1 (5 bases). This CDR3 is 14 amino acids long. Germline CDR1 DFQATT, CDR2 SNEGSKA (reference sequence). V was cut by 3 bases and J by 7 bases, with 19 bases left in between.

The chain joins TRBV28 to TRBJ1-1; weak D call: TRBD1 (5 bases). This CDR3 is built from 15 residues. The V gene lost 5 bases and the J gene lost 0 bases, with 13 bases spanning the gap. Germline values: CDR1 MDHEN, CDR2 SYDVKM. The CDR3 loop reads CASSRDGLLNTEAFF. CDR3 in DNA: TGTGCCAGCAGTCGGGACGGATTATTGAACACTGAAGCTTTCTTT.

The chain is built from TRBV20-1 and TRBJ1-6; 7 nucleotides align to TRBD1. Trimming cost V 6 bases and J 8 bases; bases outside gene matches: 7. The CDR3 extends over 13 amino acids. The germline gives CDR1 DFQATT, CDR2 SNEGSKA (reference sequence). The CDR3 reads CSARGTGDSPLHF. CDR3 coding DNA: TGCAGTGCCCGCGGCACAGGGGATTCACCCCTCCACTTT.

This clonotype has a count of ten or more. The chain uses TRBV2 and TRBJ2-5; D is perhaps TRBD2 (5 bases). Germline CDR1 is SNHLY and CDR2 is FYNNEI. V was clipped by 8 bases and J by 3 bases, with 10 bases between them. The CDR3 totals 12 residues. Here the CDR3 DNA reads TGTGCCAGCCAAAAGGGAGAAGAGACCCAGTACTTC. Encoded protein: CASQKGEETQYF.

This clonotype occurred many times. V is TRBV5-1 and J is TRBJ2-7, with D possibly matching TRBD1 (6 bases). Trimming removed 6 bases from V and 2 bases from J, with 24 bases in between. The length of the CDR3 is 17 residues. Germline CDR1 and CDR2: SGHRS and YFSETQ. CDR3 coding DNA: TGCGCCAGCACCCTGGCCGCCCCTTCCGGACAGCCCTACGAGCAGTACTTC. Its protein is CASTLAAPSGQPYEQYF.

V gene TRBV12-5 combines with J gene TRBJ1-2, with 9 bases lining up with TRBD1. After removal of 2 bases from V and 2 bases from J, the junction contained 9 bases not matched to a gene. CDR3 length equals 17 residues. Germline V gene lookup returns CDR1 LGHNT and CDR2 FRNRAP. The chain's CDR3 is CASGLNVQGQGNYGYTF. CDR3 DNA sequence: TGTGCTAGTGGTTTGAATGTACAGGGACAGGGCAACTATGGCTACACCTTC.